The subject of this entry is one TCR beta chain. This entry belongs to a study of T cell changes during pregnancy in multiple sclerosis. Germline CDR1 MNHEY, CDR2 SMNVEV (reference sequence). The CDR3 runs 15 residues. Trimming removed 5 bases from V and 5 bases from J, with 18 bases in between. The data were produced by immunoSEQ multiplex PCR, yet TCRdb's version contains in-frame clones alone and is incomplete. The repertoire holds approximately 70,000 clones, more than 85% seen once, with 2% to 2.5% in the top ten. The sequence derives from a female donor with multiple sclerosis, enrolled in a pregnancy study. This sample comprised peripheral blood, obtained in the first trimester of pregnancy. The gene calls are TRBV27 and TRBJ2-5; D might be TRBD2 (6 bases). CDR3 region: CASSPSRERAETQYF. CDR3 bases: TGTGCCAGCAGTCCATCCCGGGAGCGGGCGGAGACCCAGTACTTC.